This T cell receptor beta chain was sequenced during a study of CD8 T cells in Susac syndrome. TEMRA cells underwent FACS enrichment and CD8+ and CD4+ T cells underwent negative isolation. The length of the CDR3 is 18 residues. The V gene end was trimmed by 5 bases and the J gene end by 1 base; junction bases not matched to a gene: 10. Germline values: CDR1 SGHVS, CDR2 FNYEAQ. Roughly 0.45 to 1 ug RNA was reverse transcribed with random hexamers. TCRdb independently ran MiXCR on the immunoSEQ multiplex PCR reads; one entry per CDR3 protein. The table includes about 400,000 distinct CDR3 sequences, roughly 85% detected once.

The chain uses TRBV7-6 and TRBJ2-3, with 12 bases matching TRBD2. The sequenced sample was CD8+ T cells from PBMCs. The source is a human donor with multiple sclerosis. DNA for the CDR3: TGTGCCAGCAGCGACGACCTAGCGGGGGGGCCGGGCACAGATACGCAGTATTTT. Its protein is CASSDDLAGGPGTDTQYF.